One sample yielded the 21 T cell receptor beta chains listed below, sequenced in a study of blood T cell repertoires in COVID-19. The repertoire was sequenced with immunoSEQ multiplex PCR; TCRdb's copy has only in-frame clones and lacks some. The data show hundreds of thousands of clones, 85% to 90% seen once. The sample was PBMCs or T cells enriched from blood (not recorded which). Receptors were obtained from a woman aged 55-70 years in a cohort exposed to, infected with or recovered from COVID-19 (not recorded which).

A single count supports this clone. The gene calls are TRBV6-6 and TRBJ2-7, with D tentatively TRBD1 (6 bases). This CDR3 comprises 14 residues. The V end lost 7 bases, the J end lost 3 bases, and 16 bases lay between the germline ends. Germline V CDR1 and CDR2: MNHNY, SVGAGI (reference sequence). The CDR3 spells CASTSPGQLYEQYF. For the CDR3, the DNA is TGTGCCAGCACCTCCCCGGGACAACTCTACGAGCAGTACTTC.

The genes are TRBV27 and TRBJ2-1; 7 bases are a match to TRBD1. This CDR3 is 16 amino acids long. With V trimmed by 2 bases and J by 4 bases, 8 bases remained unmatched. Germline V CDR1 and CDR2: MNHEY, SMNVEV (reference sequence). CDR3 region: CASSLLPGQVYNEQFF. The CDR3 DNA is TGTGCCAGCAGTTTACTCCCAGGACAGGTATACAATGAGCAGTTCTTC.

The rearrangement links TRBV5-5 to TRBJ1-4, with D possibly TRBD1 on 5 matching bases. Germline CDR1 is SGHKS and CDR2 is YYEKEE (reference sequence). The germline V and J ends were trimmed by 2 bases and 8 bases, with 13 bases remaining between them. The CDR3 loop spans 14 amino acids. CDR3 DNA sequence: TGTGCCAGCAGCTTTATAGGGGATGGCGAAAAACTGTTTTTT. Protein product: CASSFIGDGEKLFF.

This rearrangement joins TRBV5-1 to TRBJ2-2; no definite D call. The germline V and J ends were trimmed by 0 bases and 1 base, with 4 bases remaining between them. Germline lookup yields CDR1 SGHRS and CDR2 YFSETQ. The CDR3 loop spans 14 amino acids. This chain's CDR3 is CASSLAVNTGELFF. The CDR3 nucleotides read TGCGCCAGCAGCTTGGCAGTGAACACCGGGGAGCTGTTTTTT.

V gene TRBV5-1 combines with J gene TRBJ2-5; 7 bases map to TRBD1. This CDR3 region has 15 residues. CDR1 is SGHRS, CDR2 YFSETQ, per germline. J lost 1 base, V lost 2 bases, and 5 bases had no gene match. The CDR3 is CASSFQTGAQETQYF. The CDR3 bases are TGCGCCAGCAGCTTCCAAACAGGGGCCCAAGAGACCCAGTACTTC. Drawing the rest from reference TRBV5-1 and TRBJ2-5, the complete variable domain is KAGVTQTPRYLIKTRGQQVTLSCSPISGHRSVSWYQQTPGQGLQFLFEYFSETQRNKGNFPGRFSGRQFSNSRSEMNVSTLELGDSALYLCASSFQTGAQETQYFGPGTRLLVL.

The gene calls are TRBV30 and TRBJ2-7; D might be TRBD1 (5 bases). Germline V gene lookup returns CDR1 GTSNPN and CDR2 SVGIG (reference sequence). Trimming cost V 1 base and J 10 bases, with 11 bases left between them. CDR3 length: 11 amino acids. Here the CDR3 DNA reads TGTGCCTGGAGTGAGGGGATCCGACAGTACTTC. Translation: CAWSEGIRQYF. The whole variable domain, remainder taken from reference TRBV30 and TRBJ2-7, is SQTIHQWPATLVQPVGSPLSLECTVEGTSNPNLYWYRQAAGRGLQLLFYSVGIGQISSEVPQNLSASRPQDRQFILSSKKLLLSDSGFYLCAWSEGIRQYFGPGTRLTVT.

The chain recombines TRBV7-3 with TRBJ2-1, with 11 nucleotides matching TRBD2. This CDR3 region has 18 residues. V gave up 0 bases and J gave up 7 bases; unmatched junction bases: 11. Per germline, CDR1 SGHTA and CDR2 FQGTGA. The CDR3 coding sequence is TGTGCCAGCAGCTTAACAACTAGCGGGAGTGCGGCCCGAAATGAGCAGTTCTTC. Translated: CASSLTTSGSAARNEQFF.

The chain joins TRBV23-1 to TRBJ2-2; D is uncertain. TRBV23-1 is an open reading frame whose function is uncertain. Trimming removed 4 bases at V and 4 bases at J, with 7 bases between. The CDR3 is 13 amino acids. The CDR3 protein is CASSLISTGELFF. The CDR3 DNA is TGCGCCAGCAGTCTTATATCCACCGGGGAGCTGTTTTTT.

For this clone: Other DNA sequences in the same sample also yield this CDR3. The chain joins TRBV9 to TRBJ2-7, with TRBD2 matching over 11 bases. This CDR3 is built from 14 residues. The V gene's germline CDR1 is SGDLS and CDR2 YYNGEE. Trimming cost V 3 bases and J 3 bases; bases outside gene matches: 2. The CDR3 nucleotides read TGTGCCAGCAGCGCCACTAGCGGGAGCTACGAGCAGTACTTC. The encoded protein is CASSATSGSYEQYF.

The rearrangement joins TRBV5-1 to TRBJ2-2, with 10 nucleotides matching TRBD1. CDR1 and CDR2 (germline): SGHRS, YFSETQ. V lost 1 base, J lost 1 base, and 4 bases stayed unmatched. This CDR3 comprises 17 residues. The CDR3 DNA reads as TGCGCCAGCAGCTTGACACGGACAGGGGGGAACACCGGGGAGCTGTTTTTT. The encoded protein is CASSLTRTGGNTGELFF.

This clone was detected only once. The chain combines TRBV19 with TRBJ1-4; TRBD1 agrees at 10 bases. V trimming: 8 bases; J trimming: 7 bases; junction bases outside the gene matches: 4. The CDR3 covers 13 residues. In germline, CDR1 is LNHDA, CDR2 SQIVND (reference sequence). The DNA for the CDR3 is TGTGCCAGTGCCTGGGACAGGGGTGAAAAACTGTTTTTT. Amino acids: CASAWDRGEKLFF.

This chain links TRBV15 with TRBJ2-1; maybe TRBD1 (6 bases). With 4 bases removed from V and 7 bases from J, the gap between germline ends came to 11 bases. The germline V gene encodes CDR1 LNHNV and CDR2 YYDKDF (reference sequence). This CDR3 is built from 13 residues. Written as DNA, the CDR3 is TGTGCCACCAGCAAACAAGGGACAAATGAGCAGTTCTTC. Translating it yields CATSKQGTNEQFF.

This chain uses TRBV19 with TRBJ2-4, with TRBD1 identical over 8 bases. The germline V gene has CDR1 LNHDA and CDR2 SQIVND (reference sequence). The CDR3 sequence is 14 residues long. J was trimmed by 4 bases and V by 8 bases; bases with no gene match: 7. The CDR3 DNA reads TGTGCCAGTCAATCCAGGGGGCAGAAAAACATTCAGTACTTC. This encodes CASQSRGQKNIQYF.

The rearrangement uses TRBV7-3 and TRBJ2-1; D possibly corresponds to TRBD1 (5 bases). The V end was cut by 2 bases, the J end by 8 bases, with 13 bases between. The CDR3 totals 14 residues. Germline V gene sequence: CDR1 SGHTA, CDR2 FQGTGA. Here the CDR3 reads CASSLGQGGYEQFF. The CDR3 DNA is TGTGCCAGCAGCTTAGGGCAGGGCGGCTATGAGCAGTTCTTC.

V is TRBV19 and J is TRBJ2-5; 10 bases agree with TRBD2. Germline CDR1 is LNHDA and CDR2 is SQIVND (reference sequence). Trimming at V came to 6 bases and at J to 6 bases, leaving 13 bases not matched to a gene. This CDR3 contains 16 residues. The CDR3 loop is CASSDPGLASFKTQYF. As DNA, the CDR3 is TGTGCCAGTAGCGACCCGGGACTAGCGTCATTTAAGACCCAGTACTTC.

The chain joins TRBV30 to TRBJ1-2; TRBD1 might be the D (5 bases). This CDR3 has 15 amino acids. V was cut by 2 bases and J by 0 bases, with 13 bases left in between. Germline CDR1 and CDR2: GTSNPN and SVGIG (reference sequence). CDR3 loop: CAWSTGRGPNYGYTF. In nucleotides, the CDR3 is TGTGCCTGGAGTACGGGGAGGGGCCCTAACTATGGCTACACCTTC. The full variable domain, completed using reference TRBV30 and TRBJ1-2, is SQTIHQWPATLVQPVGSPLSLECTVEGTSNPNLYWYRQAAGRGLQLLFYSVGIGQISSEVPQNLSASRPQDRQFILSSKKLLLSDSGFYLCAWSTGRGPNYGYTFGSGTRLTVV.

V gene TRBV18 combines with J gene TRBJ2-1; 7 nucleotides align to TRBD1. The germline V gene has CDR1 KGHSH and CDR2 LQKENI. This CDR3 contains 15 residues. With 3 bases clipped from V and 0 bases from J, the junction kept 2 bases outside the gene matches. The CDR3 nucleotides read TGTGCCAGCTCACCGGGACAGAACTCCTACAATGAGCAGTTCTTC. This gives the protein CASSPGQNSYNEQFF.

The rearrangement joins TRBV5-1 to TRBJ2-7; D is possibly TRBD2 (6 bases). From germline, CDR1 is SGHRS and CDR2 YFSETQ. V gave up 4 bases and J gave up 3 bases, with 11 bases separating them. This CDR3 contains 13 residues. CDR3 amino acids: CASSRGLSYEQYF. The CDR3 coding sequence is TGCGCCAGCAGCCGGGGACTCAGCTACGAGCAGTACTTC.

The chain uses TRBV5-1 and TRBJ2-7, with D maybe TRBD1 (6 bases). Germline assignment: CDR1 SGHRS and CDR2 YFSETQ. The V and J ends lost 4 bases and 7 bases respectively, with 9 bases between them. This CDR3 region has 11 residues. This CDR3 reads CASSQGTEQYF. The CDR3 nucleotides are TGCGCCAGCAGCCAAGGGACAGAGCAGTACTTC.

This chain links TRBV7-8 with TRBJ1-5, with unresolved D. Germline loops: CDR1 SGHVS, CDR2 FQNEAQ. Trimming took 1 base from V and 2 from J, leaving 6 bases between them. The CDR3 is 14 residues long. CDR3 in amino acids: CASSLDQGNQPQHF. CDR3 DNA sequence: TGTGCCAGCAGCTTAGATCAGGGCAATCAGCCCCAGCATTTT. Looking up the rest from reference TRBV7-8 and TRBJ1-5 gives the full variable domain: GAGVSQSPRYKVAKRGQDVALRCDPISGHVSLFWYQQALGQGPEFLTYFQNEAQLDKSGLPSDRFFAERPEGSVSTLKIQRTQQEDSAVYLCASSLDQGNQPQHFGDGTRLSIL.

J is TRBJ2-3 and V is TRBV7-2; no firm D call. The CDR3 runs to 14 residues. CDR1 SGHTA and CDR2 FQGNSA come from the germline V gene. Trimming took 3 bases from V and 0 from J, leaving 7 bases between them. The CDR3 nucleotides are TGTGCCAGCAGCTTGAGTAGCAGCACAGATACGCAGTATTTT. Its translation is CASSLSSSTDTQYF. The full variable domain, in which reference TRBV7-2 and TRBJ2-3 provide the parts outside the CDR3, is GAGVSQSPSNKVTEKGKDVELRCDPISGHTALYWYRQSLGQGLEFLIYFQGNSAPDKSGLPSDRFSAERTGGSVSTLTIQRTQQEDSAVYLCASSLSSSTDTQYFGPGTRLTVL.